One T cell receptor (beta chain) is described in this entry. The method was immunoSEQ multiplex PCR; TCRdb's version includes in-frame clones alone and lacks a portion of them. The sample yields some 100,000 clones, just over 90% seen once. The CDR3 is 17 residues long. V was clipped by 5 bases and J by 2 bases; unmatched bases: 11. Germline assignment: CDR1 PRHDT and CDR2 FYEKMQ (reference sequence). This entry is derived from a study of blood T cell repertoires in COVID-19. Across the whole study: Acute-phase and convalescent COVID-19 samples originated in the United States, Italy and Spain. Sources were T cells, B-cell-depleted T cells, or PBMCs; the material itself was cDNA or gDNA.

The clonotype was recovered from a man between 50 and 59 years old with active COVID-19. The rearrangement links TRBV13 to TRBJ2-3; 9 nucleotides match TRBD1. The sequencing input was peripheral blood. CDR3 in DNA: TGTGCCAGCAGCAAGCTCTTGACAGGGGGAGCCACAGATACGCAGTATTTT. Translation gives CASSKLLTGGATDTQYF.